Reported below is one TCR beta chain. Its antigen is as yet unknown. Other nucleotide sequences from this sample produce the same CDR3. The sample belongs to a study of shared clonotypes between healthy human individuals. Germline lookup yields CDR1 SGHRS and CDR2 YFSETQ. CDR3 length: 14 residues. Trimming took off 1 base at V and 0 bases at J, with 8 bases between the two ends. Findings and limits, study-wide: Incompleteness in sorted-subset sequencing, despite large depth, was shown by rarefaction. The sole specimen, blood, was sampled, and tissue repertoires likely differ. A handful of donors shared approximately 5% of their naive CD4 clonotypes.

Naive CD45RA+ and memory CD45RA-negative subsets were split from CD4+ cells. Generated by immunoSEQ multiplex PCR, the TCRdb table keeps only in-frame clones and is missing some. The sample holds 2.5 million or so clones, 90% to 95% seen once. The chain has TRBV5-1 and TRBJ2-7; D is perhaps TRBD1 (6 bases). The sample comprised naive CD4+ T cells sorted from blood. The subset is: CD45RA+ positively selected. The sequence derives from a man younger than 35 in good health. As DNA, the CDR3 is TGCGCCAGCAGCTTGACAGGGAACTCCTACGAGCAGTACTTC. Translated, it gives CASSLTGNSYEQYF.